The 31 T cell receptor beta chains listed next were all sequenced from one sample in a study of T cells in Graves' hyperthyroidism and ophthalmopathy. Template material for amplifying TCR beta CDR3 regions consisted of RNA transcripts. The HTBI primer set was used in a first-round RT-PCR of the TCR CDR3. A single record per CDR3 protein comes from TCRdb applying MiXCR to the multiplex PCR reads. The sample includes 280,000 or so distinct CDR3 sequences, 13% to 15% seen only once; the top ten take over 30%. The sequenced material came from blood. Source of these receptors: a woman aged 50 to 65 with Graves' hyperthyroidism that later progressed to Graves' ophthalmopathy.

The rearrangement links TRBV3-1 to TRBJ1-2; 7 bases are shared with TRBD1. With V trimmed by 0 bases and J by 7 bases, 8 bases remained unmatched. CDR1 and CDR2 from the germline V gene are LGHDT and YNNKEL (reference sequence). The CDR3 is 15 residues long. This CDR3 reads CASSQEGWQGGGYTF. As DNA, the CDR3 is TGTGCCAGCAGCCAAGAAGGATGGCAGGGGGGTGGCTACACCTTC.

This clonotype was observed many times. This rearrangement joins TRBV28 to TRBJ1-5, with D perhaps TRBD1 (6 bases). The CDR3 has 15 amino acids. Germline lookup yields CDR1 MDHEN and CDR2 SYDVKM. Trimming removed 6 bases from V and 3 bases from J, with 15 bases in between. Written as DNA, the CDR3 is TGTGCCAGCAGAAGTTATGGACAGTTCAATCAGCCCCAGCATTTT. Translating gives CASRSYGQFNQPQHF.

V is TRBV7-3 and J is TRBJ2-6; tentative D call: TRBD1 (5 bases). Germline loops: CDR1 SGHTA, CDR2 FQGTGA. The CDR3 length is 15 residues. V was shortened by 6 bases and J by 1 base, with 10 bases between the two germline ends. Here the CDR3 DNA reads TGTGCCAGCAGAGACGCAGGGTCTGGGGCCAACGTCCTGACTTTC. Translation: CASRDAGSGANVLTF.

This clonotype was counted only a few times. The CDR3 loop reads CSARSSLSSTEAFF. CDR3 bases: TGCAGTGCTAGATCCAGCCTGTCCTCCACTGAAGCTTTCTTT. The V call is TRBV20-1, the J call TRBJ1-1; unclear D gene. CDR1 and CDR2 (germline): DFQATT, SNEGSKA (reference sequence). Trimming left V 2 bases short and J 4 bases short, with 14 bases between. The CDR3 has 14 amino acids.

Ten or more counts support this clonotype. The V gene is TRBV7-9, the J gene TRBJ2-3; 8 bases fit TRBD2. V was pared by 4 bases and J by 4 bases, with 13 bases of the junction left unmatched. The CDR3 is made up of 17 amino acids. Looked up from germline, CDR1 is SEHNR and CDR2 is FQNEAQ (reference sequence). The CDR3 protein is CASSSIRGGRRADTQYF. Written as DNA, the CDR3 is TGTGCCAGCAGCTCCATTAGAGGCGGGAGGAGGGCAGATACGCAGTATTTT.

The table lists this clonotype with many counts. V usage is TRBV5-1 and J usage is TRBJ2-1; D is unresolved. V was shortened by 4 bases and J by 5 bases, with 16 bases between the two germline ends. Germline V gene data show CDR1 as SGHRS and CDR2 as YFSETQ. The CDR3 has 15 amino acids. This CDR3 is CASSVGWASHNEQFF. The CDR3 bases are TGCGCCAGCAGCGTAGGATGGGCTTCCCACAATGAGCAGTTCTTC. Filled out from reference TRBV5-1 and TRBJ2-1, the complete variable domain reads KAGVTQTPRYLIKTRGQQVTLSCSPISGHRSVSWYQQTPGQGLQFLFEYFSETQRNKGNFPGRFSGRQFSNSRSEMNVSTLELGDSALYLCASSVGWASHNEQFFGPGTRLTVL.

This clonotype was counted ten times or more. This chain uses TRBV11-2 with TRBJ1-5; 9 bases are shared with TRBD1. With V trimmed by 5 bases and J by 11 bases, 7 bases remained unmatched. The CDR3 is 13 residues long. Germline lookup yields CDR1 SGHAT and CDR2 FQNNGV. The CDR3 here is CASSPSRDRAQHF. The CDR3, as DNA: TGTGCCAGCAGCCCCTCCAGGGACAGGGCCCAGCATTTT.

This clonotype was seen at least ten times. CDR3 loop: CASSTRDRNPGELFF. The CDR3 DNA sequence: TGCGCCAGCAGCACCCGGGACAGGAATCCCGGGGAGCTGTTTTTT. V usage is TRBV5-1 and J usage is TRBJ2-2, with 8 bases identical to TRBD1. Germline-derived CDR1 and CDR2 are SGHRS and YFSETQ. The trim removed 4 bases at V and 6 bases at J, leaving 8 bases unmatched. The CDR3 length is 15 residues.

This clonotype was seen ten or more times. J is TRBJ2-3 and V is TRBV9; no reliable D call. Trimming stripped 0 bases from V and 2 bases from J, with 13 bases between. This CDR3 has 16 amino acids. Germline V gene lookup returns CDR1 SGDLS and CDR2 YYNGEE. CDR3 residues: CASSVALGFPTDTQYF. The CDR3 DNA is TGTGCCAGCAGCGTAGCTCTAGGGTTTCCCACAGATACGCAGTATTTT.

In this sample, this clonotype turned up a few times. A much more abundant neighbour one base away suggests this may be a read error. The rearrangement joins TRBV6-1 to TRBJ2-1, with 7 bases lining up with TRBD2. Germline lookup yields CDR1 MNHNS and CDR2 SASEGT. The CDR3 consists of 16 residues. V gave up 4 bases and J gave up 3 bases; unmatched junction bases: 9. The CDR3 reads CASSALAAAYYNEQFF. In nucleotides, the CDR3 is TGTGCCAGCAGTGCGCTAGCGGCGGCATACTACAATGAGCAGTTCTTC.

There are many counts of this clonotype. The chain combines TRBV6-1 with TRBJ1-1, with D possibly being TRBD1 (6 bases). The CDR3 has 15 residues. Looked up from germline, CDR1 is MNHNS and CDR2 is SASEGT. The ends were cut back, 6 bases at V and 5 bases at J, with 19 bases in the middle. The CDR3 is CASRGHRVGGTEAFF. In nucleotides, the CDR3 is TGTGCCAGCAGGGGCCACAGGGTAGGAGGGACTGAAGCTTTCTTT.

To note about this clonotype: This may be a read error: a much more frequent sequence differs by one nucleotide. The CDR3 protein is CASSAEKVDNSPLHF. The CDR3 region has the DNA TGCGCCAGCAGCGCGGAGAAAGTAGATAATTCACCCCTCCACTTT. The J gene is TRBJ1-6, the V gene TRBV5-1; D unclear. V lost 4 bases and J 5 bases, leaving 13 bases between the germline ends. Germline lookup yields CDR1 SGHRS and CDR2 YFSETQ. The CDR3 consists of 15 residues.

The table lists this clonotype with many counts. V and J are TRBV11-2 and TRBJ2-1, with 11 nucleotides matching TRBD2. The CDR3 extends over 17 amino acids. V trimming: 3 bases; J trimming: 6 bases; junction bases outside the gene matches: 10. The germline V gene encodes CDR1 SGHAT and CDR2 FQNNGV. This CDR3 reads CASSLGPLAGGGNEQFF. As DNA, the CDR3 is TGTGCCAGCAGCTTGGGACCCTTAGCGGGAGGGGGCAATGAGCAGTTCTTC.

This clonotype has a count of ten or more. The V call is TRBV28, the J call TRBJ1-1, with 9 bases aligning to TRBD1. Germline lookup yields CDR1 MDHEN and CDR2 SYDVKM. With V trimmed by 5 bases and J by 4 bases, 5 bases remained unmatched. This CDR3 has 14 amino acids. In nucleotides, the CDR3 is TGTGCCAGCAGTCGACAGGGGGAGGGCACTGAAGCTTTCTTT. It encodes CASSRQGEGTEAFF.

Only one count was recorded for this clonotype. A single base separates this from a much larger clone, so it may be a read error. The gene calls are TRBV29-1 and TRBJ1-2; D is unclear. Germline values: CDR1 SQVTM, CDR2 ANQGSEA. The CDR3 extends over 13 amino acids. DNA for the CDR3: TGCAGCGTTGCGGCGGTCATCGGCTATAGCTACACCTTC. Protein sequence: CSVAAVIGYSYTF.

This clonotype was seen many times. The rearrangement links TRBV28 to TRBJ2-7; D is undetermined. This CDR3 is 11 amino acids long. From germline, CDR1 is MDHEN and CDR2 SYDVKM. Trimming removed 5 bases from V and 2 bases from J, with 4 bases in between. CDR3 residues: CASSPTYEQYF. The CDR3 DNA follows: TGTGCCAGCAGTCCAACCTACGAGCAGTACTTC.

This chain links TRBV15 with TRBJ1-4, with D unclear. The V and J ends lost 0 bases and 7 bases respectively, with 9 bases between them. The CDR3 has 14 amino acids. Germline V gives CDR1 LNHNV, CDR2 YYDKDF (reference sequence). The CDR3 coding sequence is TGTGCCACCAGCAGAGATCTTGGAGCTGAAAAACTGTTTTTT. Residues: CATSRDLGAEKLFF.

This clonotype was counted at least ten times. J is TRBJ2-5 and V is TRBV27; the D gene is possibly TRBD2 (5 bases). The CDR3 covers 16 residues. The V end lost 2 bases, the J end lost 5 bases, and 18 bases lay between the germline ends. Germline loops: CDR1 MNHEY, CDR2 SMNVEV (reference sequence). CDR3 nucleotides: TGTGCCAGCAGTTTAGGGAGAGGGCCTCCCCTGGAGACCCAGTACTTC. This gives the protein CASSLGRGPPLETQYF.

This clonotype was seen many times. The CDR3, as DNA: TGTGCCAGCAGCTCTCCTCCCGGACAGGGAACCGGGGAGCTGTTTTTT. Protein: CASSSPPGQGTGELFF. The chain uses TRBV5-4 and TRBJ2-2, with 8 positions matching TRBD1. CDR3 size: 16 residues. Per germline, CDR1 SGHNT and CDR2 YYREEE (reference sequence). The trim removed 3 bases at V and 5 bases at J, leaving 9 bases unmatched.

There are many counts of this clonotype. The chain uses TRBV9 and TRBJ1-2, with D perhaps TRBD1 (6 bases). The CDR3 runs to 15 residues. Trimming removed 3 bases from V and 2 bases from J, with 14 bases in between. Germline V gene data show CDR1 as SGDLS and CDR2 as YYNGEE. The CDR3, as DNA: TGTGCCAGCAGCGCCGGGGACACCCTAAACTATGGCTACACCTTC. This encodes CASSAGDTLNYGYTF.

Turning to this clonotype: It may be a read error: a sequence one base away is much more abundant. V usage is TRBV3-1 and J usage is TRBJ2-1; D is uncertain. CDR3 length: 11 amino acids. CDR1 and CDR2 from the germline V gene are LGHDT and YNNKEL (reference sequence). V lost 2 bases and J lost 6, with 2 bases in between. This chain's CDR3 is CASSQLNEQFF. CDR3 DNA sequence: TGTGCCAGCAGCCAACTCAATGAGCAGTTCTTC.

This clonotype appeared a few times. The chain recombines TRBV6-1 with TRBJ2-7, with 9 bases lining up with TRBD2. The CDR3 runs 15 residues. CDR1 and CDR2 from the germline V gene are MNHNS and SASEGT. V lost 3 bases to trimming and J lost 3 bases; unmatched junction nucleotides: 6. The CDR3 spells CASSEPGLAGYEQYF. For the CDR3, the DNA is TGTGCCAGCAGTGAGCCGGGACTAGCTGGCTACGAGCAGTACTTC.

As concerns this clonotype: At one end, the junction sequence differs from germline, possibly due to a read error. V and J are TRBV30 and TRBJ1-2; D possibly corresponds to TRBD1 (5 bases). This CDR3 contains 14 residues. Germline V gene lookup returns CDR1 GTSNPN and CDR2 SVGIG (reference sequence). This CDR3 reads CARSALGGSYGYTF. CDR3 sequence (DNA): TGTGCCCGGAGTGCCTTGGGGGGGAGCTATGGCTACACCTTC.

V is TRBV3-1 and J is TRBJ1-3; D gene unclear. The germline V and J ends were trimmed by 4 bases and 4 bases, with 8 bases remaining between them. Per the germline V gene, CDR1 is LGHDT and CDR2 is YNNKEL (reference sequence). The CDR3 spans 13 residues. CDR3: CASSLIRGNTIYF. CDR3 bases: TGTGCCAGCAGCCTCATCAGGGGAAACACCATATATTTT.

This clonotype was seen repeatedly, ten times or more. The gene calls are TRBV18 and TRBJ1-1, with 8 bases that match TRBD1. Per germline, CDR1 KGHSH and CDR2 LQKENI. The CDR3 runs 15 residues. V dropped 8 bases and J dropped 5; count of bases not matched to a gene: 13. The CDR3 loop reads CASATTQGGGTEAFF. CDR3 nucleotide sequence: TGTGCCAGCGCCACGACACAGGGGGGTGGTACTGAAGCTTTCTTT.

This clonotype was seen many times. The chain uses TRBV19 and TRBJ2-1; D gene unclear. The CDR3 is 15 residues long. Between the trimmed V and J ends, which lost 4 bases and 8 bases, there was a span of 18 bases. CDR1 and CDR2 from the germline V gene are LNHDA and SQIVND (reference sequence). CDR3 sequence: CASSKGPPRSDEQFF. The CDR3 bases are TGTGCCAGTAGTAAAGGCCCCCCGAGGAGCGATGAGCAGTTCTTC.

This clonotype was recorded at least ten times. This sequence joins TRBV28 and TRBJ2-1; 9 bases line up with TRBD2. Germline CDR1 MDHEN, CDR2 SYDVKM. The V and J ends lost 3 bases and 4 bases, in that order; junction bases with no gene match: 7. The CDR3 length is 16 residues. The CDR3 coding sequence is TGTGCCAGCAGTTTCTCTCTAGCGGGAAGGTACAATGAGCAGTTCTTC. As protein: CASSFSLAGRYNEQFF.

The chain links TRBV5-1 to TRBJ2-1; TRBD2 matches at 11 bases. J was trimmed by 3 bases and V by 0 bases; bases with no gene match: 11. This CDR3 comprises 19 residues. The germline CDR1 and CDR2 sequences are SGHRS and YFSETQ. This chain's CDR3 is CASSLVDRIAGGFYNEQFF. The CDR3 DNA sequence: TGCGCCAGCAGCTTGGTGGACCGTATAGCGGGAGGGTTCTACAATGAGCAGTTCTTC.

This clonotype appeared many times. Here the CDR3 reads CASSPPLGVGPSEQFF. CDR3 DNA sequence: TGTGCCAGCTCACCACCGTTAGGGGTTGGGCCGAGTGAGCAGTTCTTC. The V call is TRBV18, the J call TRBJ2-1; perhaps TRBD1 as D (5 bases). The length of the CDR3 is 16 residues. Trimming left V 0 bases short and J 9 bases short, with 18 bases between. Germline values: CDR1 KGHSH, CDR2 LQKENI.

V usage is TRBV29-1 and J usage is TRBJ2-5; D may be TRBD2 (5 bases). This CDR3 region has 13 residues. The V gene's germline CDR1 is SQVTM and CDR2 ANQGSEA. V lost 3 bases and J lost 3, with 11 bases in between. CDR3 region: CSVEASREETQYF. Here the CDR3 DNA reads TGCAGCGTTGAGGCTAGCCGGGAAGAGACCCAGTACTTC.

The chain is built from TRBV24-1 and TRBJ1-5; D not resolved. Deletions cut 5 bases from V and 8 bases from J, with 18 bases between. Germline assignment: CDR1 KGHDR and CDR2 SFDVKD. This CDR3 is 15 amino acids long. CDR3 sequence (DNA): TGTGCCACCAGTGGAAACGCTGGATTGTCGGAGCCCCAGCATTTT. This codes for CATSGNAGLSEPQHF.